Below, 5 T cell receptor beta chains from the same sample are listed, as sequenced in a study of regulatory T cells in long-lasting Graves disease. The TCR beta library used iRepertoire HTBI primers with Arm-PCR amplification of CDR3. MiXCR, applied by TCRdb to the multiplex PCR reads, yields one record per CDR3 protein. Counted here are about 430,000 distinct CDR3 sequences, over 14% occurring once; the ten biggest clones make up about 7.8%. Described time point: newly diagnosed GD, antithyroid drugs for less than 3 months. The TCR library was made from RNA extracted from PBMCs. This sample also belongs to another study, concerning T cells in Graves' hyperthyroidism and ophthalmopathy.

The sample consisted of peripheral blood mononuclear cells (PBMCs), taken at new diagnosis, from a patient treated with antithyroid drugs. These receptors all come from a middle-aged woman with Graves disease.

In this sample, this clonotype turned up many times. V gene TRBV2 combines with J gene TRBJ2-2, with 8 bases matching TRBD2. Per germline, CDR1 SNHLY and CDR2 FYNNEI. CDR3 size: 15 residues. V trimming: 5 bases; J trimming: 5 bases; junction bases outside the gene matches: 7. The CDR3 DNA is TGTGCCAGCAGTTCCGGGACTAGGGGGACCGGGGAGCTGTTTTTT. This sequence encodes CASSSGTRGTGELFF.

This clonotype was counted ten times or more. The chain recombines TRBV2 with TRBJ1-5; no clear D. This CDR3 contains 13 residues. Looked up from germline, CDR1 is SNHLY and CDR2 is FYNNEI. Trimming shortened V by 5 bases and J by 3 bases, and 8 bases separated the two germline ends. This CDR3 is CASSQLPNQPQHF. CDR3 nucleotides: TGTGCCAGCAGTCAGCTACCCAATCAGCCCCAGCATTTT.

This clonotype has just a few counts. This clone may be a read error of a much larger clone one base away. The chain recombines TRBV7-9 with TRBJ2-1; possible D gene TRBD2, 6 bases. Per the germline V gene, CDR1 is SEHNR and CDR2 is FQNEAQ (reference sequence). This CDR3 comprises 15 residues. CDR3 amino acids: CASSKGLAYYNKQFF. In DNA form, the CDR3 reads TGTGCCAGCAGCAAGGGACTCGCGTACTACAATAAGCAGTTCTTC. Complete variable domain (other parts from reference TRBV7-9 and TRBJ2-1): DTGVSQNPRHKITKRGQNVTFRCDPISEHNRLYWYRQTLGQGPEFLTYFQNEAQLEKSRLLSDRFSAERPKGSFSTLEIQRTEQGDSAMYLCASSKGLAYYNKQFFGPGTRLTVL.

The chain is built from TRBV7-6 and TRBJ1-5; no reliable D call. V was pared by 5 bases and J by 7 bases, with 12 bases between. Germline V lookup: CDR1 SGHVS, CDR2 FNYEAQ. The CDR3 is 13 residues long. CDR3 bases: TGTGCCAGCAGCCTAGGCCTCACCCAGCCCCAGCATTTT. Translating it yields CASSLGLTQPQHF.

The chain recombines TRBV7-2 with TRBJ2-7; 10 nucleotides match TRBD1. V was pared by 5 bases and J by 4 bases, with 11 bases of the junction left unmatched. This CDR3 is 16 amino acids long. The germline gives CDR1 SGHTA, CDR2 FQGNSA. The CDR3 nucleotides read TGTGCCAGCAGCACGGACAGGGGGAGAGTAATGTACGAGCAGTACTTC. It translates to CASSTDRGRVMYEQYF.